This T cell receptor beta chain was found in a study of OX40 agonist ivuxolimab in advanced cancers. Assay: immunoSEQ multiplex PCR; the TCRdb copy retains only in-frame clones and omits some. The sample shows over 85,000 clones, 91% of them seen only once. The CDR3 spans 13 residues. V trimming: 3 bases; J trimming: 15 bases; junction bases outside the gene matches: 7. Per germline, CDR1 KGHSH and CDR2 LQKENI. V usage is TRBV18 and J usage is TRBJ2-1; 11 bases are a match to TRBD1. This receptor was obtained from an adult with an advanced solid tumor such as melanoma, head and neck, liver or kidney cancer. The material was CD4+ or CD8+ T cells sorted from blood, obtained in a trial of the OX40 agonist ivuxolimab. CDR3: CASSPSGTGGLFF. CDR3 DNA sequence: TGTGCCAGCTCACCGTCCGGGACAGGGGGTCTGTTCTTC.